Shown below are 8 T cell receptor beta chains from a single sample sequenced in a study of vaccination and CD4 T cells after COVID-19. No antigen has been identified for these receptors. Sequenced with the Oncomine TCR Beta short-read assay was DNA taken from cultured CD4+ T cells. TCRdb re-derived calls from the PCR reads in MiXCR, one entry per CDR3 protein. In the table there are over 6,500 distinct CDR3 sequences, 50% to 65% of which are singletons. Specified treatment: approximately nine-day PBMC culture with coronavirus spike peptide pools or control peptides (ViraFEST assay). The specimen was CD4+ T cells from blood, cultured in vitro. These receptor sequences come from a human donor who had recovered from COVID-19.

This clonotype was counted only a few times. The chain links TRBV11-2 to TRBJ1-5; the D is unclear. The CDR3 has 15 amino acids. CDR1 is SGHAT and CDR2 is FQNNGV in the germline V gene. V dropped 3 bases and J dropped 0 bases, with 9 bases sitting between them. The CDR3 region is CASSFRHGSNQPQHF. CDR3 nucleotide sequence: TGTGCCAGCAGCTTTAGACACGGTAGCAATCAGCCCCAGCATTTT. Filled out from reference TRBV11-2 and TRBJ1-5, the complete variable domain reads EAGVAQSPRYKIIEKRQSVAFWCNPISGHATLYWYQQILGQGPKLLIQFQNNGVVDDSQLPKDRFSAERLKGVDSTLKIQPAKLEDSAVYLCASSFRHGSNQPQHFGDGTRLSIL.

This rearrangement joins TRBV2 to TRBJ1-5; tentatively, D is TRBD1 (5 bases). The CDR3 is 16 residues long. The germline V gene has CDR1 SNHLY and CDR2 FYNNEI. The V gene lost 4 bases and the J gene lost 2 bases, with 15 bases spanning the gap. CDR3: CASSGGTHKGNQPQHF. CDR3 nucleotide sequence: TGTGCCAGCAGTGGCGGGACTCACAAAGGCAATCAGCCCCAGCATTTT.

The V gene is TRBV28, the J gene TRBJ2-7, with D perhaps being TRBD1 or TRBD2 (5 bases each). The germline V gene encodes CDR1 MDHEN and CDR2 SYDVKM. V lost 5 bases, J lost 0 bases, and 8 bases lay in between. The CDR3 spans 13 residues. The CDR3 region is CASSAGSSYEQYF. The CDR3 nucleotides read TGTGCCAGCAGTGCAGGGAGCTCCTACGAGCAGTACTTC.

The rearrangement uses TRBV6-5 and TRBJ2-5; D is unresolved. CDR1 is MNHEY and CDR2 is SVGAGI in the germline V gene. V lost 2 bases and J lost 5, with 3 bases in between. This CDR3 spans 11 amino acids. The CDR3: CASSYRETQYF. CDR3 bases: TGTGCCAGCAGTTACCGGGAGACCCAGTACTTC.

The genes are TRBV25-1 and TRBJ1-5, with a tentative D call TRBD1 (5 bases). V was clipped by 4 bases and J by 3 bases, with 7 bases between them. CDR1 is MGHDK and CDR2 is SYGVNS in the germline V gene. This CDR3 spans 13 amino acids. The chain's CDR3 is CASSVGHNQPQHF. The CDR3 DNA reads TGTGCCAGCAGTGTAGGACACAATCAGCCCCAGCATTTT.

This clonotype was counted only a few times. The chain has TRBV27 and TRBJ1-2; TRBD1 matches at 8 bases. From germline, CDR1 is MNHEY and CDR2 SMNVEV (reference sequence). The CDR3 covers 17 residues. The ends lost 5 bases at V and 4 bases at J; junction bases unmatched: 15. For the CDR3, the DNA is TGTGCCAGCAGTCTCAGACAGGGGCCTACTCTGGGCTATGGCTACACCTTC. Encoded protein: CASSLRQGPTLGYGYTF.

This sequence joins TRBV29-1 and TRBJ2-4; 8 nucleotides line up with TRBD1. Germline V gene data show CDR1 as SQVTM and CDR2 as ANQGSEA. The CDR3 totals 16 residues. V lost 7 bases to trimming and J lost 1 base; unmatched junction nucleotides: 12. Here the CDR3 DNA reads TGCAGCGCCCGAAGGATTGGGGACAGGGCCAAAAACATTCAGTACTTC. Protein product: CSARRIGDRAKNIQYF.

This rearrangement joins TRBV16 to TRBJ1-4; no reliable D call. V dropped 2 bases and J dropped 8 bases, with 9 bases sitting between them. Germline V lookup: CDR1 KGHSY, CDR2 FQNENV. The CDR3 length is 13 residues. CDR3 protein: CASSQLVGEKLFF. CDR3 DNA sequence: TGTGCCAGCAGCCAACTTGTGGGGGAAAAACTGTTTTTT. The whole variable domain, filled in from reference TRBV16 and TRBJ1-4, reads GEEVAQTPKHLVRGEGQKAKLYCAPIKGHSYVFWYQQVLKNEFKFLISFQNENVFDETGMPKERFSAKCLPNSPCSLEIQATKLEDSAVYFCASSQLVGEKLFFGSGTQLSVL.